One and the same sample provided the 8 T cell receptor beta chains below, sequenced in a study of cytomegalovirus exposure and HLA in healthy donors. 13 Jbeta primers and 60 Vbeta primers were used for the PCR. TCRdb's table, derived via immunoSEQ multiplex PCR, lists solely in-frame clones and lacks some. This table has about 160,000 clones, approximately 85% appearing once. The sequenced sample consisted of PBMCs. Receptors originate from a girl aged 2-10 years in good health and CMV-seropositive.

The V call is TRBV12-5, the J call TRBJ2-1; 14 bases align to TRBD2. The V and J ends lost 0 bases and 2 bases, in that order; junction bases with no gene match: 9. Germline V CDR1 and CDR2: LGHNT, FRNRAP. This CDR3 comprises 20 residues. The CDR3 loop is CASGLVLGLAGERAYNEQFF. For the CDR3, the DNA is TGTGCTAGTGGTTTGGTACTGGGACTAGCGGGAGAGAGGGCCTACAATGAGCAGTTCTTC.

This rearrangement joins TRBV28 to TRBJ2-4; possible D gene TRBD2, 6 bases. The germline V gene has CDR1 MDHEN and CDR2 SYDVKM. V was cut by 3 bases and J by 1 base, with 7 bases left in between. This CDR3 region has 14 residues. CDR3 in DNA: TGTGCCAGCAGTTTTAGCGGTGCCAAAAACATTCAGTACTTC. It encodes CASSFSGAKNIQYF.

The V gene is TRBV27, the J gene TRBJ1-2; D unclear. The CDR3 runs 12 residues. Per the germline V gene, CDR1 is MNHEY and CDR2 is SMNVEV (reference sequence). V was shortened by 8 bases and J by 4 bases, with 11 bases between the two germline ends. This CDR3 reads CASRGDGYGYTF. As DNA, the CDR3 is TGTGCCAGCCGCGGGGATGGCTATGGCTACACCTTC.

This chain joins TRBV19 and TRBJ1-2; possibly TRBD1 for D (5 bases). The CDR3 runs 17 residues. Between the trimmed V and J ends, which lost 3 bases and 3 bases, there was a span of 20 bases. From germline, CDR1 is LNHDA and CDR2 SQIVND (reference sequence). CDR3: CASSIRRARDWDYGYTF. CDR3 in DNA: TGTGCCAGTAGTATTCGGAGGGCGCGGGACTGGGACTATGGCTACACCTTC.

The chain is built from TRBV27 and TRBJ1-2; 8 nucleotides match TRBD1. With V trimmed by 6 bases and J by 6 bases, 9 bases remained unmatched. The CDR3 has 14 amino acids. Germline loops: CDR1 MNHEY, CDR2 SMNVEV (reference sequence). The CDR3 nucleotides are TGTGCCAGCAGGCAGGTAGGACAGGGCCATGGCTACACCTTC. Translated: CASRQVGQGHGYTF.

This chain links TRBV5-1 with TRBJ2-4; weak D call: TRBD2 (5 bases). This CDR3 is 13 amino acids long. Germline V gives CDR1 SGHRS, CDR2 YFSETQ. V gave up 0 bases and J gave up 5 bases, with 6 bases separating them. For the CDR3, the DNA is TGCGCCAGCAGCTTGGGACTACAAAACATTCAGTACTTC. It codes for CASSLGLQNIQYF.

The chain employs TRBV27 and TRBJ2-6; D not resolved. V was cut by 6 bases and J by 0 bases, with 3 bases left in between. From germline, CDR1 is MNHEY and CDR2 SMNVEV (reference sequence). The CDR3 is made up of 13 amino acids. This chain's CDR3 is CASSHSGANVLTF. Written as DNA, the CDR3 is TGTGCCAGCAGCCACTCTGGGGCCAACGTCCTGACTTTC. Full variable domain (remainder filled in from reference TRBV27 and TRBJ2-6): EAQVTQNPRYLITVTGKKLTVTCSQNMNHEYMSWYRQDPGLGLRQIYYSMNVEVTDKGDVPEGYKVSRKEKRNFPLILESPSPNQTSLYFCASSHSGANVLTFGAGSRLTVL.

The rearrangement links TRBV29-1 to TRBJ1-1, with D unresolved. V was clipped by 6 bases and J by 0 bases, with 11 bases between them. CDR3 size: 13 residues. The germline V gene has CDR1 SQVTM and CDR2 ANQGSEA. In DNA, the CDR3 is TGCAGCGTCAGGAGGCTGATGAACACTGAAGCTTTCTTT. Translated, it gives CSVRRLMNTEAFF. Looking up the rest from reference TRBV29-1 and TRBJ1-1 gives the full variable domain: SAVISQKPSRDICQRGTSLTIQCQVDSQVTMMFWYRQQPGQSLTLIATANQGSEATYESGFVIDKFPISRPNLTFSTLTVSNMSPEDSSIYLCSVRRLMNTEAFFGQGTRLTVV.